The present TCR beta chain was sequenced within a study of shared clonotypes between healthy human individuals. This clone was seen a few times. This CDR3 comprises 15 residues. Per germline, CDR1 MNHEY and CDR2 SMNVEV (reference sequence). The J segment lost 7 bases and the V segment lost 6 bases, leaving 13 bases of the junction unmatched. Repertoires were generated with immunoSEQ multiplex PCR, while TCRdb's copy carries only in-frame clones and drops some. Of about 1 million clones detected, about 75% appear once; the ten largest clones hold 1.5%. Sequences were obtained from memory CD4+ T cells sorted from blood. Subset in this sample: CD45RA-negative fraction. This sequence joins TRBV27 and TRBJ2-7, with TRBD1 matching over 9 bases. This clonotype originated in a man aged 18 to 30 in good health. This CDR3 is CASSTFRDRVEEQYF. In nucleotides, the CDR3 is TGTGCCAGCAGCACTTTCCGGGACAGGGTCGAAGAGCAGTACTTC.